This TCR beta chain appears in the sequencing data of a study of blood T cell repertoires in COVID-19. All enrollees were about 18 to 89 years old and from 25 or so US areas. A few counts support this clone. Measured with immunoSEQ multiplex PCR; TCRdb has only the in-frame clones, and not every one. Among around 200,000 clones listed, about 85% were seen once. V dropped 0 bases and J dropped 2; count of bases not matched to a gene: 9. From germline, CDR1 is MRHNA and CDR2 SNTAGT. The CDR3 loop spans 18 amino acids. The sample consisted of PBMCs or T cells enriched from blood (not recorded which). The chain couples TRBV6-4 to TRBJ1-3; 8 nucleotides align to TRBD1. The TCR was taken from a man aged 40-49 years who had recovered from COVID-19. In DNA form, the CDR3 reads TGTGCCAGCAGTGACTCGGAGGAAGACAGGGGAACTGGAAACACCATATATTTT. Residues: CASSDSEEDRGTGNTIYF.